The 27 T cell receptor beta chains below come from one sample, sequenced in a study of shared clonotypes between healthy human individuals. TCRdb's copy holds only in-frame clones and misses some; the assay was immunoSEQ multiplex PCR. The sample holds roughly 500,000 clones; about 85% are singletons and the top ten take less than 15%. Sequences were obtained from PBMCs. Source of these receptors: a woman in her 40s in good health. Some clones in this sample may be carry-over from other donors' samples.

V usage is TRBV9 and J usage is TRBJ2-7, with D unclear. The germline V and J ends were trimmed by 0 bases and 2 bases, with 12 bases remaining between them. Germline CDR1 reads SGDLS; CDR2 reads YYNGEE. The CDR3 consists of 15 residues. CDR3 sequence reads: CASSVGPGDAYEQYF. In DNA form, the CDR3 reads TGTGCCAGCAGCGTAGGACCAGGTGACGCCTACGAGCAGTACTTC. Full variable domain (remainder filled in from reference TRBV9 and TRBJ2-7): DSGVTQTPKHLITATGQRVTLRCSPRSGDLSVYWYQQSLDQGLQFLIQYYNGEERAKGNILERFSAQQFPDLHSELNLSSLELGDSALYFCASSVGPGDAYEQYFGPGTRLTVT.

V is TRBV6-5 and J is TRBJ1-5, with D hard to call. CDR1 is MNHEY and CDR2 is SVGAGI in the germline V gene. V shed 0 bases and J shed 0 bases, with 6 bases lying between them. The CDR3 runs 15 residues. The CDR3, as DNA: TGTGCCAGCAGTTACTCTGTTTATAGCAATCAGCCCCAGCATTTT. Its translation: CASSYSVYSNQPQHF.

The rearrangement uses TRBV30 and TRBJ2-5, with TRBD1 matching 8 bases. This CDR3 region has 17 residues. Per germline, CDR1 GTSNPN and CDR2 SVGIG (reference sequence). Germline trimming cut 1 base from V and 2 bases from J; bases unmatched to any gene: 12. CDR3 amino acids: CAWSAVWDRRRQETQYF. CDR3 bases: TGTGCCTGGAGTGCTGTGTGGGACAGGCGGAGGCAAGAGACCCAGTACTTC.

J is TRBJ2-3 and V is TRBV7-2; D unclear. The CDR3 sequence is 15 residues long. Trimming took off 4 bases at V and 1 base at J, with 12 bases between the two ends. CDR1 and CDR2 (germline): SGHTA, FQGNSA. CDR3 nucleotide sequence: TGTGCCAGCAGCTCTGATTACGGCCGCACAGATACGCAGTATTTT. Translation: CASSSDYGRTDTQYF.

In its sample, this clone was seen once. CDR3 protein: CASSRIAGEYTDTQYF. For the CDR3, the DNA is TGTGCCAGTAGTCGAATAGCGGGAGAGTACACAGATACGCAGTATTTT. The V call is TRBV19, the J call TRBJ2-3, with 9 positions matching TRBD2. This CDR3 region has 16 residues. The junction had 8 bases not matched to a gene; V was cut back by 5 bases and J by 2 bases. Germline CDR1 reads LNHDA; CDR2 reads SQIVND (reference sequence).

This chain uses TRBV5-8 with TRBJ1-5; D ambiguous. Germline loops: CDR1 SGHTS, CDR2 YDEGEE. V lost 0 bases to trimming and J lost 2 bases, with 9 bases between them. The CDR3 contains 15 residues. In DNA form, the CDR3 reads TGTGCCAGCAGCTTGGGGGTCTGGGGCAATCAGCCCCAGCATTTT. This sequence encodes CASSLGVWGNQPQHF.

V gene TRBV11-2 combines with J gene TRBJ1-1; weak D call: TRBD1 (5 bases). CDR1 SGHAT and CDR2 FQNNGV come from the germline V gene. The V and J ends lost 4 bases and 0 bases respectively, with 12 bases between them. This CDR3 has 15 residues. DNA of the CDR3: TGTGCCAGCAGCTCAGCCGCAGGGCTGAACACTGAAGCTTTCTTT. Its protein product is CASSSAAGLNTEAFF.

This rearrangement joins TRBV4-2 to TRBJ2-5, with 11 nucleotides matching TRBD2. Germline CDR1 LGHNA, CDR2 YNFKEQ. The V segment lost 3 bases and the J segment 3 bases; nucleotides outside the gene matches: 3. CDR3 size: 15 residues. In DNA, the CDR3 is TGTGCCAGCAGCCAGGGGACTAGCGGAAAAGAGACCCAGTACTTC. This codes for CASSQGTSGKETQYF.

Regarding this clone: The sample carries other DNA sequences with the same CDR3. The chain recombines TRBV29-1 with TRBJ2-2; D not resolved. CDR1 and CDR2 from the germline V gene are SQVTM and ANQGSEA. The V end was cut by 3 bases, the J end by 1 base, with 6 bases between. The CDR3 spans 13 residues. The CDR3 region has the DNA TGCAGCGTTGAGCGCGAGAACACCGGGGAGCTGTTTTTT. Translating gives CSVERENTGELFF.

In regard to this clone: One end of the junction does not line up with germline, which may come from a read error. The CDR3, as DNA: TGTGCCAGCAGCGCTCCCACGTGGAACCCCGGGGAGCTGTTTTTT. This sequence encodes CASSAPTWNPGELFF. V is TRBV9 and J is TRBJ2-2; no reliable D call. Germline V gene data show CDR1 as SGDLS and CDR2 as YYNGEE. The CDR3 contains 15 residues.

Here the CDR3 DNA reads TGTGCCAGCAGTGAGTGGGGGGGACTCAGCTCCTACAATGAGCAGTTCTTC. Its translation: CASSEWGGLSSYNEQFF. The chain uses TRBV2 and TRBJ2-1; TRBD2 aligns across 7 bases. Germline CDR1 reads SNHLY; CDR2 reads FYNNEI. After removal of 3 bases from V and 0 bases from J, the junction contained 8 bases not matched to a gene. The CDR3 covers 17 residues.

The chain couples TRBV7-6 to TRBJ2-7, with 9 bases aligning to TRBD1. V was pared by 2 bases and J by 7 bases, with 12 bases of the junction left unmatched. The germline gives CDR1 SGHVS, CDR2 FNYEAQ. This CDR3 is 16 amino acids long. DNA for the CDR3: TGTGCCAGCAGCTTACAAGGTGGGACAGGGAATAGTGAGCAGTACTTC. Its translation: CASSLQGGTGNSEQYF.

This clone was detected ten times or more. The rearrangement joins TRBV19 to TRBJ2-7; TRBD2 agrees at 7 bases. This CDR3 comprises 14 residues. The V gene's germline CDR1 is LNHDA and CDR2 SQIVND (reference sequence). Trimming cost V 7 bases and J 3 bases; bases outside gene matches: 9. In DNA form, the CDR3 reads TGTGCCAGTACTTCGCCGGGACTAATCTACGAGCAGTACTTC. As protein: CASTSPGLIYEQYF.

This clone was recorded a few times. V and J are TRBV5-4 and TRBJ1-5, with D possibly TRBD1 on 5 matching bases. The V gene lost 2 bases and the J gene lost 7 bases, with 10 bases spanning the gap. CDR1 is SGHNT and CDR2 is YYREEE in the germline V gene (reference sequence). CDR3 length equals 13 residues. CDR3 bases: TGTGCCAGCAGCTTATCTCCAGGGCAGCCCCAGCATTTT. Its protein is CASSLSPGQPQHF. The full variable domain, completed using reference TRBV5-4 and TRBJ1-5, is ETGVTQSPTHLIKTRGQQVTLRCSSQSGHNTVSWYQQALGQGPQFIFQYYREEENGRGNFPPRFSGLQFPNYSSELNVNALELDDSALYLCASSLSPGQPQHFGDGTRLSIL.

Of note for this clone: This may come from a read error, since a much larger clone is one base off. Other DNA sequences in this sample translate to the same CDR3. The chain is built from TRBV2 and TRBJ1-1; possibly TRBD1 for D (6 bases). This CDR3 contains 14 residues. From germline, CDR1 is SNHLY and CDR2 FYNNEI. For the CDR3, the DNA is TGTGCCAGCGGTAAGTGGCAGGGGAACACTGAAGCCTTCTTT. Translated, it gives CASGKWQGNTEAFF.

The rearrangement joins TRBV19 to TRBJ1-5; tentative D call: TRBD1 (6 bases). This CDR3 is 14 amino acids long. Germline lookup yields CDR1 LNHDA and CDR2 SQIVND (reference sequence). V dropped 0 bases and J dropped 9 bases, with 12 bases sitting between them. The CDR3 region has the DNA TGTGCCAGTAGTATAGACGGCAGGGGAGCGCCCCAGCATTTT. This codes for CASSIDGRGAPQHF.

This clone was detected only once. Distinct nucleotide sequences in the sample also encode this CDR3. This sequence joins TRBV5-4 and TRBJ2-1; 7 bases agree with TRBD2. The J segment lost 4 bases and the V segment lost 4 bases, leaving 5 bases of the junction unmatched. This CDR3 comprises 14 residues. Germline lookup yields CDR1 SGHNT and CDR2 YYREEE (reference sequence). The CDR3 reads CASSSSGSYNEQFF. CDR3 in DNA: TGTGCCAGCAGCAGTAGCGGGTCGTACAATGAGCAGTTCTTC.

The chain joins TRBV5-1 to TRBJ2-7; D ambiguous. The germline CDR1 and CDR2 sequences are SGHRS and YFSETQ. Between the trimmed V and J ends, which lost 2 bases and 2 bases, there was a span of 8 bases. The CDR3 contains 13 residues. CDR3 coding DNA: TGCGCCAGCAGCTTCGGAGAAGCCTACGAGCAGTACTTC. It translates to CASSFGEAYEQYF.

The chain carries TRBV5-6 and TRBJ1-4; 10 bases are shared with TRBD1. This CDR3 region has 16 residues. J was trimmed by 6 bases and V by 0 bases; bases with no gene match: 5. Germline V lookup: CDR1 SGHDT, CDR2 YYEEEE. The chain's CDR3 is CASSLATGTGDEKLFF. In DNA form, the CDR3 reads TGTGCCAGCAGCTTGGCCACTGGGACAGGGGATGAAAAACTGTTTTTT.

The CDR3 coding sequence is TGTGCCAGCAGCTTAGCGGGAGCCCACTCCTACAATGAGCAGTTCTTC. Translation: CASSLAGAHSYNEQFF. The rearrangement uses TRBV11-3 and TRBJ2-1; D might be TRBD2 (6 bases). The CDR3 loop spans 16 amino acids. Germline V gene lookup returns CDR1 SGHNT and CDR2 YENEEA. Trimming took 1 base from V and 0 from J, leaving 10 bases between them.

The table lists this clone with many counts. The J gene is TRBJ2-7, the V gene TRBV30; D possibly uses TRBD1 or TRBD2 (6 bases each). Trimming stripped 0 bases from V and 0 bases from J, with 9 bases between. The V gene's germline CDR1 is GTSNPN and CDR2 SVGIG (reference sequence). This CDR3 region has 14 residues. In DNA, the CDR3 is TGTGCCTGGAGTGTAGGGGGACTCTCCTACGAGCAGTACTTC. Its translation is CAWSVGGLSYEQYF.

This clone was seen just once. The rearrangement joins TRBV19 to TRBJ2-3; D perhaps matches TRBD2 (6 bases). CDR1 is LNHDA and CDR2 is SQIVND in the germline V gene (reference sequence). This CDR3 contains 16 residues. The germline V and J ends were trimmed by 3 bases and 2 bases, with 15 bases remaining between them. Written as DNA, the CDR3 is TGTGCCAGTAGTATGTATGGTAGCGGATCCACAGATACGCAGTATTTT. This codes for CASSMYGSGSTDTQYF.

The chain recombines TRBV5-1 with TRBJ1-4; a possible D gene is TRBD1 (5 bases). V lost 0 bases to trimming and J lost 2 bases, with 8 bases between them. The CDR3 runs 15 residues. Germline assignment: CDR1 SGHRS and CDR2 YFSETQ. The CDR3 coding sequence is TGCGCCAGCAGCTTGGCCCAGGGTACTAATGAAAAACTGTTTTTT. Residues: CASSLAQGTNEKLFF.

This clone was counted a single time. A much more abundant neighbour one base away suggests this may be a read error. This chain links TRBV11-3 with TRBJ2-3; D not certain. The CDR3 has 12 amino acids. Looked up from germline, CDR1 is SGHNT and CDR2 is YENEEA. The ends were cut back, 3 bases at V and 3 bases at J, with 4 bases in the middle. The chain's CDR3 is CASSFGTDTQYF. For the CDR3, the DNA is TGTGCCAGCAGCTTCGGAACAGATACGCAGTATTTT.

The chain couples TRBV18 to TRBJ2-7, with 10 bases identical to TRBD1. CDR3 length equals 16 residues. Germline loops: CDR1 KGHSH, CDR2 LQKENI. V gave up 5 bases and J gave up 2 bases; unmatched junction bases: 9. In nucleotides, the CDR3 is TGTGCCAGCTCATTTTACCGGGACAGGGGTGCCTACGAGCAGTACTTC. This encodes CASSFYRDRGAYEQYF.

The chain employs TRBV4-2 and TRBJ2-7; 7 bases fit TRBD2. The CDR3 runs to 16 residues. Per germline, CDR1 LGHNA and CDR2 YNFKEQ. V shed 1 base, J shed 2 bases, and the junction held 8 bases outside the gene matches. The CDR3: CASSQVGGSGTYEQYF. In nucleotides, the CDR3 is TGTGCCAGCAGCCAAGTGGGCGGGAGCGGCACCTACGAGCAGTACTTC.

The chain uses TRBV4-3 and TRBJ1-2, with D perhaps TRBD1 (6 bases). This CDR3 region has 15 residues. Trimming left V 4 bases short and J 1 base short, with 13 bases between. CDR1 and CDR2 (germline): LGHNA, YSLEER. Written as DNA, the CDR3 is TGCGCCAGCAGCCTGATCCGGACAGTTAACTATGGCTACACCTTC. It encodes CASSLIRTVNYGYTF.